A selection of T cell receptor beta chains follows, all from one sample in a study of radiotherapy plus CTLA-4 blockade in lung cancer. TCRdb's table, derived via immunoSEQ multiplex PCR, lists solely in-frame clones and lacks some. The sample lists more than 100,000 clones; about nine tenths were seen once. The source material was peripheral blood, sampled from a patient treated with radiotherapy plus ipilimumab. The receptor set was obtained from a human donor with non-small cell lung cancer that progressed on radiotherapy plus ipilimumab. Each CDR3 is given with its conserved first and last residue. The D gene is left open where the match is weak. Clone sizes are given selectively: once, few, many, or a class where the clone is expanded.

v_call	j_call	d_call	clone_size	cdr3_aa	cdr3_nt
TRBV5-1	TRBJ2-6	.	.	CASSLGSGANVLTF	TGCGCCAGCAGCTTGGGATCTGGGGCCAACGTCCTGACTTTC
TRBV7-8	TRBJ1-4	.	.	CASSLSGAAGKLFF	TGTGCCAGCAGCTTATCTGGGGCCGCCGGAAAACTGTTTTTT
TRBV10-2	TRBJ2-7	.	.	CASSESWGRYEQYF	TGCGCCAGCAGTGAGTCGTGGGGGCGCTACGAGCAGTACTTC
TRBV7-8	TRBJ1-2	TRBD1	once	CASSPTPGQSGRDGYTF	TGTGCCAGCAGCCCTACTCCGGGACAGTCGGGGCGGGATGGCTACACCTTC
TRBV5-1	TRBJ1-3	.	few	CASSPSSSGNTIYF	TGCGCCAGCAGCCCCTCGAGCTCTGGAAACACCATATATTTT
TRBV7-9	TRBJ2-3	.	.	CASSDWDLSSPDTQYF	TGTGCCAGCAGCGATTGGGATCTAAGTAGCCCAGATACGCAGTATTTT
TRBV15	TRBJ2-2	.	.	CATSRAFTGGVGELFF	TGTGCCACCAGCAGAGCCTTCACCGGGGGAGTTGGGGAGCTGTTTTTT
TRBV9	TRBJ1-1	.	.	CASSPQGTTNTEAFF	TGTGCCAGCAGCCCCCAGGGCACCACGAACACTGAAGCTTTCTTT
TRBV10-3	TRBJ1-5	.	.	CAISRAGNQPQHF	TGTGCCATTTCCAGGGCGGGGAATCAGCCCCAGCATTTT
TRBV5-6	TRBJ2-3	TRBD1	.	CASSMGQGTDTQYF	TGTGCCAGCAGCATGGGACAGGGAACAGATACGCAGTATTTT
TRBV27	TRBJ1-5	.	.	CASRRDSGGTSNQPQHF	TGTGCCAGCAGACGTGACTCGGGAGGGACGAGCAATCAGCCCCAGCATTTT
TRBV28	TRBJ1-5	TRBD1	few	CASSQRTGFDQPQHF	TGTGCCAGCAGTCAACGGACAGGGTTCGATCAGCCCCAGCATTTT
TRBV2	TRBJ1-1	TRBD1	.	CATFRDRGNTEAFF	TGTGCCACCTTCAGGGACAGGGGGAACACTGAAGCTTTCTTT
TRBV27	TRBJ1-1	.	.	CASSLFLGGTIEAFF	TGTGCCAGCAGTCTTTTCCTGGGGGGAACGATTGAAGCTTTCTTT
TRBV2	TRBJ1-4	.	.	CASSEWHPKSNEKLFF	TGTGCCAGCAGTGAGTGGCACCCGAAATCTAATGAAAAACTGTTTTTT
TRBV29-1	TRBJ1-5	TRBD1	.	CSVPHDRVGQPQHF	TGCAGCGTCCCACACGACAGGGTCGGACAGCCCCAGCATTTT
TRBV6-1	TRBJ2-3	.	.	CASSAWGSGRADTQYF	TGTGCCAGCAGTGCTTGGGGGAGCGGAAGGGCAGATACGCAGTATTTT
TRBV20-1	TRBJ2-5	.	.	CSAPKEETQYF	TGCAGTGCCCCTAAAGAGGAGACCCAGTACTTC
TRBV28	TRBJ2-2	.	.	CAGKTRHTTGELFF	TGTGCCGGCAAGACTAGACACACAACCGGGGAGCTGTTTTTT
TRBV2	TRBJ2-2	TRBD2	.	CASTRLAAGELFF	TGTGCCAGCACGCGACTAGCGGCCGGGGAGCTGTTTTTT
TRBV7-9	TRBJ2-3	.	few	CASIPPGISTDTQYF	TGTGCCAGCATCCCTCCGGGGATCAGCACAGATACGCAGTATTTT
TRBV27	TRBJ2-1	.	.	CASSPNAYNEQFF	TGTGCCAGCAGTCCCAACGCCTACAATGAGCAGTTCTTC
TRBV6-5	TRBJ2-5	TRBD2	.	CASSYPRGTTQETQYF	TGTGCCAGCAGTTACCCACGGGGGACTACTCAAGAGACCCAGTACTTC
TRBV6-1	TRBJ2-7	.	.	CASSVQNSYEQYF	TGTGCCAGCAGTGTCCAGAATTCCTACGAGCAGTACTTC
TRBV11-2	TRBJ2-7	TRBD1	.	CASSFQTGPGAYEQYF	TGTGCCAGCAGCTTCCAGACAGGGCCTGGGGCCTACGAGCAGTACTTC
TRBV5-1	TRBJ2-3	TRBD1	.	CASGQGATDTQYF	TGCGCCAGCGGGCAGGGGGCGACAGATACGCAGTATTTT
TRBV18	TRBJ2-7	TRBD1	.	CASSPQGAYEQYF	TGTGCCAGCTCACCGCAGGGGGCGTACGAGCAGTACTTC
TRBV13	TRBJ2-7	TRBD1	.	CASSLGQGQLNYEQYF	TGTGCCAGCAGCTTAGGCCAGGGACAGTTAAACTACGAGCAGTACTTC
TRBV27	TRBJ2-5	TRBD2	once	CASSLAGVQETQYF	TGTGCCAGCAGTTTAGCGGGGGTCCAAGAGACCCAGTACTTC
TRBV4-1	TRBJ1-2	TRBD1	.	CASSQDGTGANNYGYTF	TGCGCCAGCAGCCAAGATGGGACAGGGGCCAATAACTATGGCTACACCTTC
TRBV28	TRBJ2-1	TRBD2	.	CASRVTSGGSYNEQFF	TGTGCCAGCAGAGTCACTAGCGGGGGCTCCTACAATGAGCAGTTCTTC
TRBV6-5	TRBJ1-5	.	.	CASRRKANQPQHF	TGTGCCAGCAGACGAAAGGCGAATCAGCCCCAGCATTTT
TRBV7-2	TRBJ2-7	.	.	CASSLAGEQQYF	TGTGCCAGCAGCTTAGCCGGAGAACAGCAGTACTTC
TRBV18	TRBJ2-3	TRBD2	.	CASSRKAGGLTDTQYF	TGTGCCAGCTCACGAAAAGCGGGAGGATTGACAGATACGCAGTATTTT
TRBV5-1	TRBJ2-7	.	.	CASSWSDSYEQYF	TGCGCCAGCAGCTGGAGTGACTCCTACGAGCAGTACTTC
TRBV5-8	TRBJ2-1	TRBD2	.	CASSFGTSGRYNEQFF	TGTGCCAGCAGCTTTGGGACTAGCGGGAGATACAATGAGCAGTTCTTC
TRBV28	TRBJ1-2	.	.	CASRQAGRGYTF	TGTGCCAGCAGGCAGGCTGGCCGGGGTTACACCTTC
TRBV5-8	TRBJ2-4	.	.	CASSLLVVAKNIQYF	TGTGCCAGCAGCTTGTTGGTGGTAGCCAAAAACATTCAGTACTTC
TRBV30	TRBJ1-2	TRBD1	once	CAWSVRQGDGYTF	TGTGCCTGGAGTGTACGGCAGGGGGATGGCTACACCTTC
TRBV23-1	TRBJ1-3	.	few	CASRTYSGNTIYF	TGCGCCAGCAGAACCTACTCTGGAAACACCATATATTTT
TRBV19	TRBJ1-2	TRBD1	.	CASSLPGTGNYGYTF	TGTGCCAGTAGTCTACCCGGGACAGGGAACTATGGCTACACCTTC
TRBV15	TRBJ2-1	.	.	CATTPMAASSYNEQFF	TGTGCCACCACCCCGATGGCCGCTAGCTCCTACAATGAGCAGTTCTTC
TRBV7-9	TRBJ2-1	TRBD1	few	CASSSRDRGRHEQFF	TGTGCCAGCAGCTCCCGGGACAGGGGTCGACATGAGCAGTTCTTC
TRBV29-1	TRBJ1-1	.	.	CSVAEGLEAFF	TGCAGCGTTGCGGAGGGGCTTGAAGCTTTCTTT
TRBV19	TRBJ2-3	.	.	CASSKSGSTDTQYF	TGTGCCAGCAGTAAGAGCGGAAGCACAGATACGCAGTATTTT
TRBV19	TRBJ1-2	.	.	CASSISGGGYTF	TGTGCCAGTAGTATAAGTGGGGGAGGCTACACCTTC
TRBV10-3	TRBJ2-5	.	.	CAIRTGPQETQYF	TGTGCCATACGAACAGGTCCGCAAGAGACCCAGTACTTC
TRBV25-1	TRBJ2-2	TRBD2	.	CASSEGTSGRPNTGELFF	TGTGCCAGCAGTGAAGGGACTAGCGGGAGACCGAACACCGGGGAGCTGTTTTTT
TRBV27	TRBJ2-1	TRBD2	.	CASSIRATSGRGNEQFF	TGTGCCAGCAGTATAAGGGCCACTAGCGGGAGAGGAAATGAGCAGTTCTTC
TRBV19	TRBJ1-5	.	.	CASRTDRSPNQPQHF	TGTGCCAGTAGAACAGACAGAAGTCCCAATCAGCCCCAGCATTTT
TRBV25-1	TRBJ1-1	.	.	CASSALQAGGTEAFF	TGTGCCAGCAGTGCCCTCCAAGCTGGTGGCACTGAAGCTTTCTTT
TRBV10-3	TRBJ1-2	.	.	CAISGEVRSGYTF	TGTGCCATCAGTGGCGAGGTCAGATCTGGCTACACCTTC
TRBV29-1	TRBJ2-1	.	.	CSVRTAVSSYNEQFF	TGCAGCGTCCGAACGGCAGTGAGCTCCTACAATGAGCAGTTCTTC
TRBV7-2	TRBJ2-7	.	.	CASSSHQGYEQYF	TGTGCCAGCAGCTCCCATCAGGGCTACGAGCAGTACTTC
TRBV30	TRBJ1-1	.	.	CAWSRPWGNTEAFF	TGTGCCTGGAGCCGCCCCTGGGGGAACACTGAAGCTTTCTTT
TRBV30	TRBJ2-5	TRBD2	.	CAWNAGVEETQYF	TGTGCCTGGAACGCGGGAGTGGAAGAGACCCAGTACTTC
TRBV7-9	TRBJ1-1	.	few	CASRIGVSEAFF	TGTGCCAGCAGAATCGGGGTTTCTGAAGCTTTCTTT
TRBV19	TRBJ2-3	.	.	CASRKESVYGDTQYF	TGTGCCAGTAGAAAGGAAAGCGTCTATGGAGATACGCAGTATTTT
TRBV6-6	TRBJ1-4	.	.	CASSYSRGEKEKLFF	TGTGCCAGCAGTTACTCGAGGGGAGAAAAGGAAAAACTGTTTTTT
TRBV15	TRBJ2-5	.	.	CATSTYGVQETQYF	TGTGCCACCAGCACATACGGGGTACAAGAGACCCAGTACTTC